This TCR beta chain is from a study of T-cell reconstitution after alpha-beta-depleted transplantation in children. TCRbeta library construction was performed incorporating unique molecular identifiers. TCRdb reprocessed the PCR reads via MiXCR and lists one record per CDR3 protein. The sample shows around 480,000 distinct CDR3 sequences, approximately 32% of them seen only once. CDR1 and CDR2 from the germline V gene are SGHRS and YFSETQ. The length of the CDR3 is 16 residues. V gave up 3 bases and J gave up 0 bases, with 15 bases separating them. The chain couples TRBV5-1 to TRBJ1-1, with D possibly TRBD1 on 5 matching bases. Specimen: PBMCs from the stem cell graft donor, collected from the stem cell graft. The clonotype originates from a human donor who donated a stem cell graft to a child with aplastic anemia. CDR3 nucleotide sequence: TGCGCCAGCAGCTCGGGGCAGGAATACATGAACACTGAAGCTTTCTTT. Its translation is CASSSGQEYMNTEAFF.